This TCR beta chain derives from a study of CD8 T cells in Susac syndrome (dated by TCRdb to about 2019). Broadly, across the study: The study used repertoire sequencing to test whether antigen drove CD8+ T cell activation and differentiation in Susac syndrome.

Results and caveats for the whole study, not just this receptor: The number of individuals in the TCR sequencing and HLA analysis was recognized as being relatively small.

Trimmed from V: 6 bases; trimmed from J: 8 bases; junction bases lacking a gene match: 11. The CDR3, cysteine through phenylalanine, is 15 amino acids long. CDR3 DNA is the only sequence kept; it has 45 bases, read in frame from the first base. The germline V gene gives CDR1 as KGHSH and CDR2 as LQKENI. As regards this clonotype: Its antigen is still unknown. The input lacks base qualities; no much larger clone sits a single base away.

High-throughput TCR beta sequencing profiled peripheral blood CD8+ and CD4+ T cells from healthy donors, Susac syndrome patients and multiple sclerosis patients. Healthy donors were age- and sex-matched controls. Bulk CD8+ and CD4+ T cells were purified by magnetic negative isolation, whereas CD8+ TEMRA cells were enriched by FACS. Blood was drawn into EDTA tubes, processed within 24 hours, and PBMCs were isolated by density gradient centrifugation. PBMCs intended for TCR sequencing were frozen in liquid nitrogen and were later thawed in a 37 degrees C water bath. Purity of sorted or isolated CD4+, CD8+ and CD8+ TEMRA cells was at least 90%. RNA was extracted using the RNeasy kit, and about 0.5 to 1 microgram was reverse transcribed with random hexamers. TCR beta CDR3 regions were amplified with the immunoSEQ multiplex PCR assay covering 54 Vbeta and 13 Jbeta segments. PCR amplification bias was corrected using a synthetic template baseline for primer optimization and computational correction. In the original analysis: Reads were annotated to V, D and J genes according to IMGT and were analyzed with immunoSEQ Analyzer, with only productive sequences retained. To calculate clonality, Shannon entropy was normalized by log2 of the number of productive unique sequences and then subtracted from one. For each patient and control, public and private clones were evaluated among the 100 most prevalent clones. Susac-specific clones were defined as absent from healthy and MS cohorts, 850 to 1,300 published viral clones and other ImmuneACCESS disease sequences. TCRdb reran the public reads through fastp at Q25 and MiXCR, keeping productive beta chains. Every CDR3 protein is listed once, alongside the most common genes and DNA of its rows. In this record, the V and J calls reflect TCRdb's handling and not the investigators' own analysis. This sample comprises around 160,000 distinct CDR3 sequences, just under 95% of them detected only once. Over 0.12% of the sample belongs to the ten largest clones.

In this chain, TRBV18 is recombined with TRBJ2-1, and TRBD2 matches 9 of the central bases. The sequence was obtained from a human donor in good health. The sequencing input was CD4+ T cells from PBMCs. The sequenced DNA is TGTGCCAGCTCCCGAAGCGGGGGGTACGACGATGAGCAGTTCTTC. Protein translation: CASSRSGGYDDEQFF.